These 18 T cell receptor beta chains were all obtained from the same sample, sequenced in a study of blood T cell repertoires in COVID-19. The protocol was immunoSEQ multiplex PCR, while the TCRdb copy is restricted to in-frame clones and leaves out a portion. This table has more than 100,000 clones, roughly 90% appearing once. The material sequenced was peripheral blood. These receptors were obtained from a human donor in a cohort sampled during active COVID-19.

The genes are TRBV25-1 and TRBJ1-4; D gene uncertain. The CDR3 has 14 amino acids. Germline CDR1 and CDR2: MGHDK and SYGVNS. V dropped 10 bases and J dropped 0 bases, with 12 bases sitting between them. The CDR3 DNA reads TGTGCCACCGGGGTAGGAGCAACTAATGAAAAACTGTTTTTT. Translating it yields CATGVGATNEKLFF.

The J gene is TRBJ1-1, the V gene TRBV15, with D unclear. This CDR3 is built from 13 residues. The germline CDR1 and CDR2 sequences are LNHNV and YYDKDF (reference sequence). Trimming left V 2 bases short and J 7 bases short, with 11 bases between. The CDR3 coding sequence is TGTGCCACCAGCAGACTACCCACGGGTGAAGCTTTCTTT. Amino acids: CATSRLPTGEAFF.

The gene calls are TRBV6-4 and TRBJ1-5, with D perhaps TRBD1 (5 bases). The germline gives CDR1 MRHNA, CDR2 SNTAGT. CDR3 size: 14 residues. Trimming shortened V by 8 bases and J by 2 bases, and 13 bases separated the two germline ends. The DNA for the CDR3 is TGTGCCAGCTATGGAACAGGCTGCAATCAGCCCCAGCATTTT. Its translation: CASYGTGCNQPQHF.

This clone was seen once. CDR3 residues: CASSPETGYSNQPQHF. The DNA for the CDR3 is TGTGCCAGCTCACCAGAGACAGGGTATAGCAATCAGCCCCAGCATTTT. This chain connects TRBV18 to TRBJ1-5; 7 bases align to TRBD1. The CDR3 runs to 16 residues. Germline V CDR1 and CDR2: KGHSH, LQKENI. After removal of 2 bases from V and 0 bases from J, the junction contained 4 bases not matched to a gene.

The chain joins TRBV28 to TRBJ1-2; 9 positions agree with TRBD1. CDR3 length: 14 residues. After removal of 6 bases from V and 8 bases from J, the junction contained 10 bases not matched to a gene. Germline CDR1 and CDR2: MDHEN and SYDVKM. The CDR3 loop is CASRLDRGLGGYTF. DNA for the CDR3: TGTGCCAGCAGACTCGACAGGGGGTTGGGCGGCTACACCTTC.

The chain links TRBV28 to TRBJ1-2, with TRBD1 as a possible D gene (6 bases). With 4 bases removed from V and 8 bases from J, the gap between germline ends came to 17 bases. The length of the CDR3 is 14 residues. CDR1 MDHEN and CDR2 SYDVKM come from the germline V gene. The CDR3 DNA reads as TGTGCCAGCAGTTCCCACGGGGGGACACAAGGCTACACCTTC. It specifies CASSSHGGTQGYTF.

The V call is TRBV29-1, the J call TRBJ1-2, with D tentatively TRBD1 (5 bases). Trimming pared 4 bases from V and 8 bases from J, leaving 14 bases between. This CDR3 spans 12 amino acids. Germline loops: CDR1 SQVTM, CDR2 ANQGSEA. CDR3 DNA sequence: TGCAGCGTTGGGGCCGCGGGGGGAGGCTACACCTTC. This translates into CSVGAAGGGYTF.

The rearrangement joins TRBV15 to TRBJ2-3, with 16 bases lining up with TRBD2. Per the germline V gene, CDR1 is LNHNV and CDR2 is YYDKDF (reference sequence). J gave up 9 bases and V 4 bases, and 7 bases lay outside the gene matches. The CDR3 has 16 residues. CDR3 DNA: TGTGCCACCAGCAAACCAGGGACTAGCGGGAGGGAAACGCAGTATTTT. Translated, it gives CATSKPGTSGRETQYF. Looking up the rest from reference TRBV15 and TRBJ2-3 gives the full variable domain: DAMVIQNPRYQVTQFGKPVTLSCSQTLNHNVMYWYQQKSSQAPKLLFHYYDKDFNNEADTPDNFQSRRPNTSFCFLDIRSPGLGDTAMYLCATSKPGTSGRETQYFGPGTRLTVL.

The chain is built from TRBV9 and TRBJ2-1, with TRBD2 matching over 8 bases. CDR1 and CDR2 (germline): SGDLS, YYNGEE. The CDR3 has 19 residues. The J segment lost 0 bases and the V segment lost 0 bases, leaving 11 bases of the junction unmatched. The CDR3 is CASSVARTSQPDSYNEQFF. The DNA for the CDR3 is TGTGCCAGCAGCGTAGCTCGGACTAGCCAACCCGACTCCTACAATGAGCAGTTCTTC.

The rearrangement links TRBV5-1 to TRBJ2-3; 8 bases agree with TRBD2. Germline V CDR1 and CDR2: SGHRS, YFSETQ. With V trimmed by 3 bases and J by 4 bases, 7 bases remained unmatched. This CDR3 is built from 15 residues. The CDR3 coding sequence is TGCGCCAGCAGCTGGGGCGGGGGGCCCTCAGATACGCAGTATTTT. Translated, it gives CASSWGGGPSDTQYF.

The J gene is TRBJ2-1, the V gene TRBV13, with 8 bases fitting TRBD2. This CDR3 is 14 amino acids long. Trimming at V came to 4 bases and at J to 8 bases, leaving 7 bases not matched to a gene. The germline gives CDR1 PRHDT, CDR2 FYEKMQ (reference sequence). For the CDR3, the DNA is TGTGCCAGCAGCTCAACTACTAGCGGCGATGAGCAGTTCTTC. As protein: CASSSTTSGDEQFF.

CDR3 DNA: TGTGCCAGCAGCTCGGGCAGGGGGAACGAGCAGTACTTC. Translation gives CASSSGRGNEQYF. This sequence joins TRBV5-6 and TRBJ2-7; 7 nucleotides match TRBD1. V was clipped by 3 bases and J by 5 bases; unmatched bases: 5. CDR3 length equals 13 residues. Germline-derived CDR1 and CDR2 are SGHDT and YYEEEE.

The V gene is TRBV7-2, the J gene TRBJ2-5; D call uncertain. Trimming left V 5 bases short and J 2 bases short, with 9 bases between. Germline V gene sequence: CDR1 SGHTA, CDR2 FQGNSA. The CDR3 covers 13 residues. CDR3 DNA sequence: TGTGCCAGCAGCCAGACACAGCAAGAGACCCAGTACTTC. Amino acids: CASSQTQQETQYF.

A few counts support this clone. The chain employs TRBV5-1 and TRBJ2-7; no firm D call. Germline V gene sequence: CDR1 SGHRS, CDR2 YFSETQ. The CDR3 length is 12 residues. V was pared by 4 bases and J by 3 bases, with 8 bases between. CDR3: CASSIIGYEQYF. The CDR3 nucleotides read TGCGCCAGCAGCATAATCGGCTACGAGCAGTACTTC.

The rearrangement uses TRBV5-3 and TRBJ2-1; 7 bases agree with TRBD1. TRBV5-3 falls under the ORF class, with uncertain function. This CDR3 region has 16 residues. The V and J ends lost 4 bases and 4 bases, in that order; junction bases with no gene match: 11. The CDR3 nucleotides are TGTGCCAGAAGCGCAATAAGGGGGCTGGGATACAATGAGCAGTTCTTC. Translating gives CARSAIRGLGYNEQFF.

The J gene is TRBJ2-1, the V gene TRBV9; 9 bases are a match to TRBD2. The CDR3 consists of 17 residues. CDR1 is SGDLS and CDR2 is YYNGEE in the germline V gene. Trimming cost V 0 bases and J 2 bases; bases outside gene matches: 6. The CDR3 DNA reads TGTGCCAGCAGCGTAGCGGGATCTAGCGGGGCCTACAATGAGCAGTTCTTC. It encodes CASSVAGSSGAYNEQFF. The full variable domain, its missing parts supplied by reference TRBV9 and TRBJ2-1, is DSGVTQTPKHLITATGQRVTLRCSPRSGDLSVYWYQQSLDQGLQFLIQYYNGEERAKGNILERFSAQQFPDLHSELNLSSLELGDSALYFCASSVAGSSGAYNEQFFGPGTRLTVL.

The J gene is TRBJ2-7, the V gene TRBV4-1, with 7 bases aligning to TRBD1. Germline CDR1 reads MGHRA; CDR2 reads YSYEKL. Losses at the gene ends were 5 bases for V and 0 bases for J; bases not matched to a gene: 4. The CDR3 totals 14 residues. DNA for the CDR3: TGCGCCAGCAGCTCGCCAGGGGGCTCCTACGAGCAGTACTTC. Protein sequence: CASSSPGGSYEQYF.

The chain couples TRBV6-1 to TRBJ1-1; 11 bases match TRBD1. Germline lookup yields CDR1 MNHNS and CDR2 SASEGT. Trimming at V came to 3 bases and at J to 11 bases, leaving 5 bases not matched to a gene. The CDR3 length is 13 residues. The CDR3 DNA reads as TGTGCCAGCAGTGACGGGACAGGGGGGACGGCTTTCTTT. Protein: CASSDGTGGTAFF.